The rows below give T cell receptor beta chains drawn from one sample of a study of shared clonotypes between healthy human individuals. Clones were sequenced by immunoSEQ multiplex PCR, and TCRdb holds only the in-frame ones, with some missing. The table includes around 1,100,000 clones, roughly 80% detected once. Sequencing input: memory CD4+ T cells from PBMCs. Receptors originate from a man in his late teens or twenties in good health. Some clones in this sample may be carry-over from other donors' samples. Each CDR3 is given with its conserved first and last residue. A D gene is named only where the DNA matches it firmly. The size field is filled for only some rows; it gives once, few, many or a size class.

j_gene: TRBJ1-2; abundance: once; v_gene: TRBV7-9; d_gene: TRBD1; CDR3aa: CASSPGGSYGYTF; CDR3nt: TGTGCCAGCAGCCCAGGGGGCAGCTATGGCTACACCTTC
j_gene: TRBJ2-1; abundance: few; v_gene: TRBV7-9; d_gene: .; CDR3aa: CASSLTVSSYNEQFF; CDR3nt: TGTGCCAGCAGCTTAACCGTGAGCTCCTACAATGAGCAGTTCTTC
j_gene: TRBJ1-2; abundance: .; v_gene: TRBV6-1; d_gene: .; CDR3aa: CASIPDGQRRGYTF; CDR3nt: TGTGCCAGCATTCCTGATGGACAGCGCCGTGGCTACACCTTC
j_gene: TRBJ2-3; abundance: .; v_gene: TRBV5-6; d_gene: .; CDR3aa: CASSLSGTDTQYF; CDR3nt: TGTGCCAGCAGCTTGAGCGGTACAGATACGCAGTATTTT
j_gene: TRBJ1-3; abundance: .; v_gene: TRBV5-4; d_gene: TRBD1; CDR3aa: CASSLGTAGNTIYF; CDR3nt: TGTGCCAGCAGCTTAGGGACAGCTGGAAACACCATATATTTT
j_gene: TRBJ2-3; abundance: .; v_gene: TRBV7-9; d_gene: .; CDR3aa: CASSPRPMVPGTDTQYF; CDR3nt: TGTGCCAGCAGCCCTCGACCGATGGTCCCAGGCACAGATACGCAGTATTTT
j_gene: TRBJ2-7; abundance: .; v_gene: TRBV6-1; d_gene: TRBD1; CDR3aa: CASGRDRGYEQYF; CDR3nt: TGTGCCTCGGGTCGGGACAGGGGCTACGAGCAGTACTTC
j_gene: TRBJ2-3; abundance: .; v_gene: TRBV9; d_gene: TRBD2; CDR3aa: CASSVGRAGGDTQYF; CDR3nt: TGTGCCAGCAGCGTAGGAAGGGCGGGAGGGGATACGCAGTATTTT
j_gene: TRBJ2-7; abundance: few; v_gene: TRBV28; d_gene: .; CDR3aa: CASSPPPIYEQYF; CDR3nt: TGTGCCAGCAGTCCCCCCCCCATCTACGAGCAGTACTTC
j_gene: TRBJ2-5; abundance: few; v_gene: TRBV10-3; d_gene: .; CDR3aa: CAISGGTGLVYETQYF; CDR3nt: TGTGCCATCAGCGGGGGTACAGGGTTGGTTTACGAGACCCAGTACTTC
j_gene: TRBJ2-3; abundance: .; v_gene: TRBV7-3; d_gene: .; CDR3aa: CASSLSGHNTDTQYF; CDR3nt: TGTGCCAGCAGCTTATCCGGACACAACACAGATACGCAGTATTTT
j_gene: TRBJ1-4; abundance: .; v_gene: TRBV4-3; d_gene: .; CDR3aa: CASSHILGGAGPNEKLFF; CDR3nt: TGCGCCAGCAGCCACATACTTGGGGGCGCGGGACCTAATGAAAAACTGTTTTTT
j_gene: TRBJ2-6; abundance: .; v_gene: TRBV11-1; d_gene: TRBD2; CDR3aa: CASSSLAGTSGANVLTF; CDR3nt: TGTGCCAGCAGCTCCTTAGCGGGAACCTCTGGGGCCAACGTCCTGACTTTC
j_gene: TRBJ2-1; abundance: .; v_gene: TRBV28; d_gene: TRBD2; CDR3aa: CASPPSGGAKYSPNEQFF; CDR3nt: TGTGCCAGCCCCCCTTCGGGAGGGGCGAAATACTCGCCCAATGAGCAGTTCTTC
j_gene: TRBJ1-1; abundance: .; v_gene: TRBV2; d_gene: .; CDR3aa: CASSLGWNTEAFF; CDR3nt: TGTGCCAGCAGTTTGGGCTGGAACACTGAAGCTTTCTTT
j_gene: TRBJ2-1; abundance: .; v_gene: TRBV18; d_gene: .; CDR3aa: CASSPRDRGENEQFF; CDR3nt: TGTGCCAGCTCACCACGGGACCGAGGGGAGAATGAGCAGTTCTTC
j_gene: TRBJ1-5; abundance: .; v_gene: TRBV7-8; d_gene: TRBD1; CDR3aa: CASSFGTGGNQPQHF; CDR3nt: TGTGCCAGCAGCTTCGGGACAGGGGGGAATCAGCCCCAGCATTTT